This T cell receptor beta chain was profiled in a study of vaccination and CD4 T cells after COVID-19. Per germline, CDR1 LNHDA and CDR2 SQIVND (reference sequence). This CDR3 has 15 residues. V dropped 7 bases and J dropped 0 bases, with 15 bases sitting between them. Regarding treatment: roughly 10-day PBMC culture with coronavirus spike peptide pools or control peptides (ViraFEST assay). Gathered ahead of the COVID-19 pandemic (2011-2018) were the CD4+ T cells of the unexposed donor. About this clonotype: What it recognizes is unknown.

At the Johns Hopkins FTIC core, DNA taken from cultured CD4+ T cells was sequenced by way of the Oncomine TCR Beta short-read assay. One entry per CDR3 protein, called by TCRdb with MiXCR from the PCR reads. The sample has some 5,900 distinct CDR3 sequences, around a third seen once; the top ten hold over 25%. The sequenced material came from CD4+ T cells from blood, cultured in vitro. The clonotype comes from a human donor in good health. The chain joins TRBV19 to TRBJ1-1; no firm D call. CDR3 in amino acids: CASTPREGLNTEAFF. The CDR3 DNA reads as TGTGCCAGTACACCCCGGGAAGGTTTGAACACTGAAGCTTTCTTT.